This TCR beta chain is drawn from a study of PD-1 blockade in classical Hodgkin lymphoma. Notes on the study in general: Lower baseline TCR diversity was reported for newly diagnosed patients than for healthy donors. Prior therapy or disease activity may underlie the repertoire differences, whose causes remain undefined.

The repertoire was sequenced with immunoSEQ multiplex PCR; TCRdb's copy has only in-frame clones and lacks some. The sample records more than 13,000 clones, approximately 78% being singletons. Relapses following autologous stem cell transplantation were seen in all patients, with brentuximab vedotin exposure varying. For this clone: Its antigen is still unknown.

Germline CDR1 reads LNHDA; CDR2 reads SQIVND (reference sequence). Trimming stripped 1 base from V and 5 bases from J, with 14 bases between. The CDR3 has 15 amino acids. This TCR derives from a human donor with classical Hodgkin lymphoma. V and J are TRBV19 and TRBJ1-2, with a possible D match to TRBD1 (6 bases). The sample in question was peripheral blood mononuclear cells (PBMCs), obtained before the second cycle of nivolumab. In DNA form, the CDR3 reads TGTGCCAGTAGTATAGGATTACAGGGTTTGTATGGCTACACCTTC. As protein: CASSIGLQGLYGYTF.